The clone carrying this T cell receptor beta chain was seen ten or more times. The data were obtained in a study of early T cells in non-severe SARS-CoV-2 infection. Study details: Investigators sequenced bulk RNA drawn from unsorted whole blood, and chains remained unpaired.

Individually, cDNA molecules had unique molecular identifiers attached to them. TCRdb redid the calling of the 5' RACE reads with MiXCR, one entry per CDR3 protein. The repertoire holds around 98,000 distinct CDR3 sequences, with more than 9.5% as singletons. The CDR3 consists of 16 residues. Trimming took 4 bases from V and 3 from J, leaving 19 bases between them. CDR1 is SGHRS and CDR2 is YFSETQ in the germline V gene. The receptor was derived from an adult who was a healthcare worker with PCR-confirmed SARS-CoV-2 infection or an uninfected control (not recorded which). The chain is built from TRBV5-1 and TRBJ1-1, with D possibly TRBD1 on 5 matching bases. The sample taken for sequencing was whole blood. The CDR3 DNA is TGCGCCAGCAGCCAACTGCCCTCGGGAGGGGACACTGAAGCTTTCTTT. This encodes CASSQLPSGGDTEAFF. Together with reference TRBV5-1 and TRBJ1-1, the CDR3 gives the full variable domain: KAGVTQTPRYLIKTRGQQVTLSCSPISGHRSVSWYQQTPGQGLQFLFEYFSETQRNKGNFPGRFSGRQFSNSRSEMNVSTLELGDSALYLCASSQLPSGGDTEAFFGQGTRLTVV.